This is a list of T cell receptor beta chains from one sample in a study of STAT5B mutations in CD4+ large granular lymphocyte leukemia. Method: immunoSEQ multiplex PCR; TCRdb's copy keeps in-frame clones and lacks some. The sample includes roughly 32,000 clones, 72% of them seen just once. Material for sequencing was CD4+ T cells from blood buffy coats. Source of these receptors: a human donor in good health. Both conserved end residues are trimmed from each CDR3. D genes are given only for firm matches.

cdr3_aa: ASSPAGRVEAGRNDEQF
v_call: TRBV5-4
j_call: TRBJ2-1
d_call: TRBD2

cdr3_aa: ASGVGRGYGYT
v_call: TRBV2
j_call: TRBJ1-2
d_call: TRBD1

cdr3_aa: ASSFFGTSNVGELF
v_call: TRBV5-5
j_call: TRBJ2-2
d_call: -

cdr3_aa: ASTGWRGAPNTEAF
v_call: TRBV19
j_call: TRBJ1-1
d_call: -

cdr3_aa: ASSIGPAREQF
v_call: TRBV9
j_call: TRBJ2-1
d_call: -

cdr3_aa: ASSARLGSDTQY
v_call: TRBV9
j_call: TRBJ2-3
d_call: -

cdr3_aa: AISESRPGELF
v_call: TRBV10-3
j_call: TRBJ2-2
d_call: -

cdr3_aa: ASSLGDRLLYGYT
v_call: TRBV5-1
j_call: TRBJ1-2
d_call: -

cdr3_aa: ASSLGPTNYGYT
v_call: TRBV5-5
j_call: TRBJ1-2
d_call: -

cdr3_aa: AISETPQAPLH
v_call: TRBV10-3
j_call: TRBJ1-6
d_call: -

cdr3_aa: ASSVQVKSPLH
v_call: TRBV9
j_call: TRBJ1-6
d_call: -

cdr3_aa: ATSLGFYGYT
v_call: TRBV28
j_call: TRBJ1-2
d_call: -

cdr3_aa: ASSQDRWTGANYGYT
v_call: TRBV4-1
j_call: TRBJ1-2
d_call: TRBD1

cdr3_aa: ASSTKGQGYQPQH
v_call: TRBV7-2
j_call: TRBJ1-5
d_call: TRBD1

cdr3_aa: ASSQVNEGKTQY
v_call: TRBV4-1
j_call: TRBJ2-5
d_call: -

cdr3_aa: ASSQSGTGSNEKLF
v_call: TRBV18
j_call: TRBJ1-4
d_call: TRBD1

cdr3_aa: ASSAGQRPHEQY
v_call: TRBV5-4
j_call: TRBJ2-7
d_call: -

cdr3_aa: ASSLGRTGSEKLF
v_call: TRBV7-9
j_call: TRBJ1-4
d_call: TRBD1

cdr3_aa: AISESTTAYEQY
v_call: TRBV10-3
j_call: TRBJ2-7
d_call: -

cdr3_aa: ASSDTKASEAF
v_call: TRBV25-1
j_call: TRBJ1-1
d_call: -

cdr3_aa: ASSLGVTISTDTQY
v_call: TRBV7-2
j_call: TRBJ2-3
d_call: -

cdr3_aa: ASSSTTGGYEQY
v_call: TRBV7-2
j_call: TRBJ2-7
d_call: TRBD1

cdr3_aa: ASFEKSGNTIY
v_call: TRBV2
j_call: TRBJ1-3
d_call: -

cdr3_aa: ASSVGADQETQY
v_call: TRBV9
j_call: TRBJ2-5
d_call: -

cdr3_aa: ASSLLPPSYT
v_call: TRBV7-2
j_call: TRBJ1-2
d_call: -

cdr3_aa: STPTGPRNTEAF
v_call: TRBV29-1
j_call: TRBJ1-1
d_call: TRBD1

cdr3_aa: ASSFSSGGHYNEQF
v_call: TRBV7-2
j_call: TRBJ2-1
d_call: TRBD2

cdr3_aa: ASGQGRVYNEQF
v_call: TRBV19
j_call: TRBJ2-1
d_call: TRBD1

cdr3_aa: ASSLEDYEQY
v_call: TRBV2
j_call: TRBJ2-7
d_call: -

cdr3_aa: AWSVQELLH
v_call: TRBV30
j_call: TRBJ1-6
d_call: -

cdr3_aa: ASSSQAGNQPQH
v_call: TRBV4-2
j_call: TRBJ1-5
d_call: -

cdr3_aa: ASSQNGIDYGYT
v_call: TRBV4-3
j_call: TRBJ1-2
d_call: -

cdr3_aa: ASRPHLNSPLH
v_call: TRBV14
j_call: TRBJ1-6
d_call: -

cdr3_aa: ASSPGQSVVGEQF
v_call: TRBV4-3
j_call: TRBJ2-1
d_call: TRBD1

cdr3_aa: ASSLVDRGPEAF
v_call: TRBV7-9
j_call: TRBJ1-1
d_call: TRBD1

cdr3_aa: ASSYSTGTPNTEAF
v_call: TRBV6-5
j_call: TRBJ1-1
d_call: -

cdr3_aa: ASRGESGGAFRADTQY
v_call: TRBV7-8
j_call: TRBJ2-3
d_call: TRBD2

cdr3_aa: ASSLEASGGDSF
v_call: TRBV7-2
j_call: TRBJ2-2
d_call: TRBD2

cdr3_aa: ASSYSGGAGETQY
v_call: TRBV6-6
j_call: TRBJ2-5
d_call: -

cdr3_aa: ASSVTSDYGYT
v_call: TRBV5-1
j_call: TRBJ1-2
d_call: -

cdr3_aa: ASSYDTGDEKLF
v_call: TRBV4-3
j_call: TRBJ1-4
d_call: -

cdr3_aa: ASNRLGVSYEQY
v_call: TRBV19
j_call: TRBJ2-7
d_call: -

cdr3_aa: ASSERGGLGNEQY
v_call: TRBV2
j_call: TRBJ2-7
d_call: -

cdr3_aa: ASSPGTVSYEQY
v_call: TRBV18
j_call: TRBJ2-7
d_call: TRBD1

cdr3_aa: ASSPPNTGANYGYT
v_call: TRBV18
j_call: TRBJ1-2
d_call: TRBD1

cdr3_aa: SAQGFSGNTIY
v_call: TRBV29-1
j_call: TRBJ1-3
d_call: -

cdr3_aa: ASSQAPGLSGNTIY
v_call: TRBV4-1
j_call: TRBJ1-3
d_call: -

cdr3_aa: AWRRGQGISGANVLT
v_call: TRBV30
j_call: TRBJ2-6
d_call: TRBD1